The 29 T cell receptor beta chains below all came from one sample that was sequenced in a study of T cell clonotyping in hematopoietic cell transplantation. TCRdb's table, derived via immunoSEQ multiplex PCR, lists solely in-frame clones and lacks some. Of about 45,000 clones listed, 82% are singletons. Time point defined: recipient sample about 28 days before transplant, after cytoreduction. The source material was peripheral blood mononuclear cells, sampled before stem cell transplant. All receptors derive from a man in his 60s with myelodysplastic syndrome. Some clones in this sample may be carry-over from other donors' samples.

The rearrangement links TRBV7-2 to TRBJ2-5; 7 nucleotides match TRBD1. The CDR3 sequence is 13 residues long. Per germline, CDR1 SGHTA and CDR2 FQGNSA. The ends lost 5 bases at V and 6 bases at J; junction bases unmatched: 6. The CDR3 reads CASSPATGKTQYF. The CDR3 DNA is TGTGCCAGCAGCCCCGCGACAGGGAAGACCCAGTACTTC. Filled out from reference TRBV7-2 and TRBJ2-5, the complete variable domain reads GAGVSQSPSNKVTEKGKDVELRCDPISGHTALYWYRQSLGQGLEFLIYFQGNSAPDKSGLPSDRFSAERTGGSVSTLTIQRTQQEDSAVYLCASSPATGKTQYFGPGTRLLVL.

V and J are TRBV27 and TRBJ1-6, with 7 bases identical to TRBD1. CDR3 length: 15 residues. V dropped 4 bases and J dropped 6; count of bases not matched to a gene: 6. Per germline, CDR1 MNHEY and CDR2 SMNVEV (reference sequence). The CDR3 sequence is CASSSLTGSNSPLHF. The CDR3 region has the DNA TGTGCCAGCAGTTCCCTGACAGGGTCTAATTCACCCCTCCACTTT.

This rearrangement joins TRBV4-3 to TRBJ2-1; TRBD2 might be the D (6 bases). This CDR3 spans 16 amino acids. CDR1 and CDR2 from the germline V gene are LGHNA and YSLEER. V lost 0 bases and J lost 4, with 13 bases in between. The CDR3 nucleotides are TGCGCCAGCAGCCAAGATGATTGGGCGGGGTACAATGAGCAGTTCTTC. Its protein product is CASSQDDWAGYNEQFF.

DNA for the CDR3: TGTGCCAGCAGTCACGGGAATCGGGACAGGAGCTCACCCCTCCACTTT. Protein product: CASSHGNRDRSSPLHF. The J gene is TRBJ1-6, the V gene TRBV6-6, with 8 bases fitting TRBD1. Germline loops: CDR1 MNHNY, CDR2 SVGAGI (reference sequence). V lost 5 bases to trimming and J lost 10 bases; unmatched junction nucleotides: 13. This CDR3 contains 16 residues.

The gene calls are TRBV11-2 and TRBJ1-2; D gene unclear. The CDR3 runs to 14 residues. The germline V gene encodes CDR1 SGHAT and CDR2 FQNNGV. V was shortened by 2 bases and J by 5 bases, with 12 bases between the two germline ends. The CDR3 DNA is TGTGCCAGCAGCTTATCGAGAGGGTCTTATGGCTACACCTTC. Protein sequence: CASSLSRGSYGYTF. The entire variable domain, with the rest obtained from reference TRBV11-2 and TRBJ1-2, is as follows: EAGVAQSPRYKIIEKRQSVAFWCNPISGHATLYWYQQILGQGPKLLIQFQNNGVVDDSQLPKDRFSAERLKGVDSTLKIQPAKLEDSAVYLCASSLSRGSYGYTFGSGTRLTVV.

The table lists this clone with a count of one. CDR3 sequence: CASSSLAGGHQETQYF. Here the CDR3 DNA reads TGTGCCAGCAGCTCACTAGCGGGGGGCCACCAAGAGACCCAGTACTTC. V and J are TRBV11-2 and TRBJ2-5; 12 nucleotides agree with TRBD2. There are 16 residues in the CDR3. V trimming: 4 bases; J trimming: 0 bases; junction bases outside the gene matches: 3. Germline CDR1 reads SGHAT; CDR2 reads FQNNGV.

The chain has TRBV6-5 and TRBJ1-1; possible D gene TRBD1, 6 bases. V was clipped by 0 bases and J by 1 base, with 9 bases between them. Per germline, CDR1 MNHEY and CDR2 SVGAGI. This CDR3 is 15 amino acids long. The CDR3 region is CASSYSSQGNTEAFF. CDR3 bases: TGTGCCAGCAGTTACTCCTCACAGGGGAACACTGAAGCTTTCTTT.

The chain joins TRBV28 to TRBJ2-2, with a weak D call TRBD2 (5 bases). Germline assignment: CDR1 MDHEN and CDR2 SYDVKM. The ends were cut back, 3 bases at V and 2 bases at J, with 10 bases in the middle. This CDR3 is built from 15 residues. The chain's CDR3 is CASSFGGENTGELFF. Here the CDR3 DNA reads TGTGCCAGCAGTTTTGGAGGAGAAAACACCGGGGAGCTGTTTTTT.

This rearrangement joins TRBV7-9 to TRBJ1-1, with 7 bases identical to TRBD1. The CDR3 totals 16 residues. After removal of 6 bases from V and 1 base from J, the junction contained 11 bases not matched to a gene. The germline gives CDR1 SEHNR, CDR2 FQNEAQ (reference sequence). The CDR3 DNA reads as TGTGCCAGCAGTCAAAGGGGGCCCAGCGGGAACACTGAAGCTTTCTTT. This codes for CASSQRGPSGNTEAFF.

This clone showed up just a few times. The J gene is TRBJ1-6, the V gene TRBV30; D is ambiguous. CDR1 is GTSNPN and CDR2 is SVGIG in the germline V gene (reference sequence). Deletions cut 3 bases from V and 5 bases from J, with 11 bases between. This CDR3 is 14 amino acids long. The CDR3 protein is CAWSGGQDNSPLHF. CDR3 nucleotides: TGTGCCTGGAGCGGCGGTCAGGATAATTCACCCCTCCACTTT.

The V and J genes are TRBV7-2 and TRBJ2-5; D not certain. Germline CDR1 and CDR2: SGHTA and FQGNSA. The CDR3 runs to 12 residues. V lost 2 bases to trimming and J lost 4 bases, with 5 bases between them. CDR3 nucleotides: TGTGCCAGCAGCTTATGGGGAGAGACCCAGTACTTC. It specifies CASSLWGETQYF.

The chain has TRBV7-9 and TRBJ2-1; 7 nucleotides align to TRBD1. The J segment lost 7 bases and the V segment lost 5 bases, leaving 8 bases of the junction unmatched. There are 14 residues in the CDR3. CDR1 SEHNR and CDR2 FQNEAQ come from the germline V gene (reference sequence). Here the CDR3 reads CASSRQGWNNEQFF. For the CDR3, the DNA is TGTGCCAGCAGCCGACAGGGTTGGAATAATGAGCAGTTCTTC.

This rearrangement joins TRBV11-1 to TRBJ2-3; 11 positions agree with TRBD2. The germline V gene has CDR1 SGHAT and CDR2 FQDESV (reference sequence). The ends lost 1 base at V and 0 bases at J; junction bases unmatched: 3. The CDR3 is made up of 17 amino acids. CDR3 DNA: TGTGCCAGCAGCTTAGGACTAGCGGGGATCAGCACAGATACGCAGTATTTT. It translates to CASSLGLAGISTDTQYF.

The rearrangement uses TRBV19 and TRBJ1-2; 7 bases line up with TRBD1. CDR1 is LNHDA, CDR2 SQIVND, per germline (reference sequence). Losses at the gene ends were 0 bases for V and 8 bases for J; bases not matched to a gene: 6. The CDR3 is made up of 14 amino acids. The CDR3 DNA is TGTGCCAGTAGTATAGATCGGGACAGTCAAGGCTACACCTTC. Residues: CASSIDRDSQGYTF.

The chain links TRBV7-3 to TRBJ2-7; 10 bases fit TRBD1. This CDR3 has 13 residues. Germline V gives CDR1 SGHTA, CDR2 FQGTGA. With 3 bases clipped from V and 5 bases from J, the junction kept 1 base outside the gene matches. The CDR3 here is CASSLDRGDEQYF. The CDR3 nucleotides are TGTGCCAGCAGCTTGGACAGGGGGGACGAGCAGTACTTC.

The chain is built from TRBV19 and TRBJ1-5, with 8 nucleotides matching TRBD1. The CDR3 sequence is 14 residues long. Germline V gene sequence: CDR1 LNHDA, CDR2 SQIVND (reference sequence). V shed 8 bases, J shed 6 bases, and the junction held 9 bases outside the gene matches. The CDR3 sequence is CASGLQTGAQPQHF. The CDR3 DNA is TGTGCCAGTGGACTCCAGACAGGGGCTCAGCCCCAGCATTTT.

The chain employs TRBV29-1 and TRBJ2-7; D might be TRBD1 or TRBD2, each matching 7 bases. Trimming pared 7 bases from V and 4 bases from J, leaving 23 bases between. The CDR3 totals 15 residues. Germline CDR1 and CDR2: SQVTM and ANQGSEA. The DNA of the CDR3 is TGCAGCGCCGTGGGAGGGGGCGTCTCACCTTACGAGCAGTACTTC. Its translation: CSAVGGGVSPYEQYF.

The chain links TRBV6-5 to TRBJ2-7; TRBD1 is a possible D gene (6 bases). Germline values: CDR1 MNHEY, CDR2 SVGAGI. Between the trimmed V and J ends, which lost 7 bases and 3 bases, there was a span of 13 bases. The CDR3 runs to 13 residues. The CDR3 sequence: CASKGTQIYEQYF. The CDR3, as DNA: TGTGCCAGCAAGGGGACACAGATCTACGAGCAGTACTTC.

CDR3 sequence reads: CASSATLSPTNEKLFF. CDR3 nucleotides: TGTGCCAGCAGTGCTACCCTGAGCCCAACTAATGAAAAACTGTTTTTT. The chain employs TRBV6-1 and TRBJ1-4, with D uncertain. Germline-derived CDR1 and CDR2 are MNHNS and SASEGT. This CDR3 comprises 16 residues. Between the trimmed V and J ends, which lost 4 bases and 0 bases, there was a span of 12 bases.

The chain couples TRBV2 to TRBJ1-2; possible D gene TRBD1, 6 bases. Germline assignment: CDR1 SNHLY and CDR2 FYNNEI. V lost 6 bases and J lost 4, with 15 bases in between. CDR3 size: 14 residues. For the CDR3, the DNA is TGTGCCAGCAGGGAACAGGGCGGCTTCTATGGCTACACCTTC. As protein: CASREQGGFYGYTF.

The gene calls are TRBV15 and TRBJ1-4, with D perhaps TRBD1 (6 bases). Trimming shortened V by 5 bases and J by 5 bases, and 9 bases separated the two germline ends. Germline lookup yields CDR1 LNHNV and CDR2 YYDKDF (reference sequence). The CDR3 contains 13 residues. The CDR3 here is CATSRDNNEKLFF. The CDR3 DNA reads TGTGCCACCAGCCGGGACAACAATGAAAAACTGTTTTTT.

The V gene is TRBV6-1, the J gene TRBJ2-1; a weak D match, TRBD2 (5 bases). The V gene's germline CDR1 is MNHNS and CDR2 SASEGT. Trimming removed 1 base at V and 0 bases at J, with 10 bases between. The CDR3 consists of 16 residues. CDR3 nucleotides: TGTGCCAGCAGTGAAGGCCCCAGCGGCTCCTACAATGAGCAGTTCTTC. Translating gives CASSEGPSGSYNEQFF.

This clone appeared a few times. The CDR3 reads CASSYGNEQFF. The CDR3 DNA sequence: TGTGCCAGCAGCTACGGGAATGAGCAGTTCTTC. J is TRBJ2-1 and V is TRBV7-9; D gene ambiguous. Germline CDR1 is SEHNR and CDR2 is FQNEAQ (reference sequence). The germline V and J ends were trimmed by 4 bases and 7 bases, with 5 bases remaining between them. The CDR3 sequence is 11 residues long.

The chain is built from TRBV4-2 and TRBJ1-2; D is unresolved. The V end was cut by 2 bases, the J end by 7 bases, with 11 bases between. This CDR3 comprises 13 residues. Germline lookup yields CDR1 LGHNA and CDR2 YNFKEQ. Here the CDR3 reads CASSQTEMGGYTF. The CDR3 DNA sequence: TGTGCCAGCAGCCAAACAGAGATGGGTGGCTACACCTTC.

About this clone: Mismatch with germline at one junction end may stem from a read error. The chain employs TRBV7-3 and TRBJ1-2; 9 bases line up with TRBD1. This CDR3 region has 11 residues. Germline CDR1 is SGHTA and CDR2 is FQGTGA. The CDR3 nucleotides read TGTGCCAGCAGTCAAAGCCCGGACAGGGGCTTC. Its translation: CASSQSPDRGF.

The CDR3 DNA follows: TGTGCCAGCAGCTTAGAGGGCAGGCGACCATCTGGCTACACCTTC. This encodes CASSLEGRRPSGYTF. V is TRBV7-8 and J is TRBJ1-2; D gene ambiguous. Per germline, CDR1 SGHVS and CDR2 FQNEAQ. V lost 1 base to trimming and J lost 7 bases, with 16 bases between them. The CDR3 contains 15 residues.

This chain connects TRBV5-1 to TRBJ1-1, with TRBD1 matching over 11 bases. Germline CDR1 and CDR2: SGHRS and YFSETQ. This CDR3 comprises 14 residues. V shed 4 bases, J shed 4 bases, and the junction held 3 bases outside the gene matches. The CDR3 sequence: CASSGGQGGTEAFF. CDR3 sequence (DNA): TGCGCCAGCAGCGGGGGACAGGGGGGCACTGAAGCTTTCTTT.

CDR3 nucleotides: TGTGCCAGTAGTACTGCGGTCCTTCGAAGAAACACCATATATTTT. Its protein is CASSTAVLRRNTIYF. The chain uses TRBV19 and TRBJ1-3, with D hard to call. V lost 4 bases and J lost 5, with 15 bases in between. Germline V gene lookup returns CDR1 LNHDA and CDR2 SQIVND (reference sequence). The CDR3 is 15 amino acids. The whole variable domain, remainder taken from reference TRBV19 and TRBJ1-3, is DGGITQSPKYLFRKEGQNVTLSCEQNLNHDAMYWYRQDPGQGLRLIYYSQIVNDFQKGDIAEGYSVSREKKESFPLTVTSAQKNPTAFYLCASSTAVLRRNTIYFGEGSWLTVV.

The rearrangement joins TRBV5-4 to TRBJ2-3; D is unresolved. The CDR3 covers 12 residues. Germline CDR1 reads SGHNT; CDR2 reads YYREEE (reference sequence). V dropped 0 bases and J dropped 6 bases, with 5 bases sitting between them. The CDR3 coding sequence is TGTGCCAGCAGCTTGGAAGTCGATACGCAGTATTTT. Residues: CASSLEVDTQYF.